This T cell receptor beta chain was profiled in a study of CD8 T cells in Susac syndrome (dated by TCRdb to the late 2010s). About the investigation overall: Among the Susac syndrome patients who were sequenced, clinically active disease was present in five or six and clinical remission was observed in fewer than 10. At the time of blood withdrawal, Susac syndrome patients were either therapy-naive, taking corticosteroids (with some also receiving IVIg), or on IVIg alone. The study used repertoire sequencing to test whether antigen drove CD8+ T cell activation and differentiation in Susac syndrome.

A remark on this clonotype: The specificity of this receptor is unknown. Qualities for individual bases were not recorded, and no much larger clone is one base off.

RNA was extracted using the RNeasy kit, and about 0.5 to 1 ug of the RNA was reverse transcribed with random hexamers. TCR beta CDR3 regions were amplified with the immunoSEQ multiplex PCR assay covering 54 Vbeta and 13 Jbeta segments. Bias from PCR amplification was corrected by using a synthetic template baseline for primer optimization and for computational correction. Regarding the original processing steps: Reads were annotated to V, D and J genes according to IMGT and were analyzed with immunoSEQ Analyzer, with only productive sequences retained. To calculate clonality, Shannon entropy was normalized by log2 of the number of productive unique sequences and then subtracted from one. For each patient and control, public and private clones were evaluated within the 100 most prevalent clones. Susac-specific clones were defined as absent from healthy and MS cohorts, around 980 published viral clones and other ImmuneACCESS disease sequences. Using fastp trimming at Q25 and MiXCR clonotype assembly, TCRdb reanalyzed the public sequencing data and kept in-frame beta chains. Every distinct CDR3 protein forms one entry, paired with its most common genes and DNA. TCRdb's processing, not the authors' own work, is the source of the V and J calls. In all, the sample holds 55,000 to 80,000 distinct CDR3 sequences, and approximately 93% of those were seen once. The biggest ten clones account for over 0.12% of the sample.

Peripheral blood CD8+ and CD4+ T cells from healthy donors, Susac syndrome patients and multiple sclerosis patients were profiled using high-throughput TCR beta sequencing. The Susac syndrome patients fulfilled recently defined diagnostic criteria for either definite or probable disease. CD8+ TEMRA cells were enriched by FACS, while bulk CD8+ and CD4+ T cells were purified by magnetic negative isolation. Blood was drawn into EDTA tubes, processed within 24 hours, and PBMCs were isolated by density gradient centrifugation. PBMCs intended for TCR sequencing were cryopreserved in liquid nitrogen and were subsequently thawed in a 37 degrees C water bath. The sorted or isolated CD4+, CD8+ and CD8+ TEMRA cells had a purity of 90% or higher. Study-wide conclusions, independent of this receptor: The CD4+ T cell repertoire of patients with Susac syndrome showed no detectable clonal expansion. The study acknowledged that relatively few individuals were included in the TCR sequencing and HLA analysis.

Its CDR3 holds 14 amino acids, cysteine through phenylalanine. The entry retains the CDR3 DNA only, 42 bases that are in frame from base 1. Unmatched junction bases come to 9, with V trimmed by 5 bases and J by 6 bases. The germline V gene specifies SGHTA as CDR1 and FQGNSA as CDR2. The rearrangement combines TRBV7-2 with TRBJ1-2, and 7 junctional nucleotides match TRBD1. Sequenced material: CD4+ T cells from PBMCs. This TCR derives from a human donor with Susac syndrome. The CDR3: CASSLQGGDNGYTF. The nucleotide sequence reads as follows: TGTGCCAGCAGCCTACAAGGGGGCGACAATGGCTACACCTTC.